This entry describes one TCR beta chain. Its antigen remains unidentified. The same CDR3 can be traced to other DNA sequences in this sample. PCR involved 60 Vbeta and 13 Jbeta primers. Assay used: immunoSEQ multiplex PCR; TCRdb lists only in-frame clones, some missing. In all, the sample yields 55,000 to 75,000 clones. The sample originates from a study of cytomegalovirus exposure and HLA in healthy donors. V lost 7 bases, J lost 7 bases, and 22 bases lay in between. CDR1 is MDHEN, CDR2 SYDVKM, per germline. This CDR3 comprises 15 residues. Overall study results and limits: The study had only CMV serostatus as immune exposure information.

This rearrangement joins TRBV28 to TRBJ1-1; D ambiguous. Source material: PBMCs. This sequence originates from a male donor in good health and CMV-seronegative. The CDR3 sequence: CASTLGRGRPGEAFF. In DNA, the CDR3 is TGTGCCAGCACTCTCGGCCGAGGGAGACCTGGTGAAGCTTTCTTT. Full variable domain (missing parts from reference TRBV28 and TRBJ1-1): DVKVTQSSRYLVKRTGEKVFLECVQDMDHENMFWYRQDPGLGLRLIYFSYDVKMKEKGDIPEGYSVSREKKERFSLILESASTNQTSMYLCASTLGRGRPGEAFFGQGTRLTVV.